This TCR beta chain is drawn from a study of identical twins. General observations from the study: In cord blood, abundant beta clonotypes had fewer insertions; memory showed no trend.

This clonotype has more than one count but fewer than ten. Its specificity is unknown. V shed 2 bases and J shed 0 bases, with 8 bases lying between them. The CDR3 covers 15 residues. Germline V gene sequence: CDR1 MNHEY, CDR2 SVGEGT. A single record per CDR3 protein comes from TCRdb applying MiXCR to the 5' RACE reads. The sample holds hundreds of thousands of distinct CDR3 sequences; more than 6.5% are singletons and the top ten take 0.75% to 1%. The same sample was also studied in work on yellow fever vaccine responses in identical twins.

V gene TRBV6-2 or TRBV6-3 combines with J gene TRBJ2-4, with D perhaps TRBD1 (5 bases). Sequencing used PBMCs. The receptor was isolated from a woman between 18 and 29 years old in good health. CDR3 in DNA: TGTGCCAGCAGTTACGAACAGGCAGCCAAAAACATTCAGTACTTC. Protein: CASSYEQAAKNIQYF.